A single sample is the source of the 2 T cell receptor beta chains below, sequenced in a study of T cells in Graves' hyperthyroidism and ophthalmopathy. There were TCR beta CDR3 regions amplified from RNA transcripts. TCR CDR3 regions were first amplified by RT-PCR with HTBI primers. MiXCR, applied by TCRdb to the multiplex PCR reads, yields one record per CDR3 protein. The sample contains roughly 500,000 distinct CDR3 sequences, around 42% of which appear only once. The sequenced sample consisted of peripheral blood or thyroid tissue (not recorded which). All receptors derive from an adult woman with Graves' disease, either hyperthyroidism or ophthalmopathy (not recorded which).

At least ten counts were recorded for this clonotype. The chain combines TRBV2 with TRBJ1-6, with D maybe TRBD1 (6 bases). V was cut by 5 bases and J by 5 bases, with 10 bases left in between. Germline lookup yields CDR1 SNHLY and CDR2 FYNNEI. CDR3 size: 14 residues. The CDR3, as DNA: TGTGCCAGCAGTAGGAACAGGGATAATTCACCCCTCCACTTT. This encodes CASSRNRDNSPLHF.

There are many counts of this clonotype. The chain combines TRBV2 with TRBJ1-1; D is perhaps TRBD1 (5 bases). With 3 bases removed from V and 7 bases from J, the gap between germline ends came to 9 bases. Germline V gene sequence: CDR1 SNHLY, CDR2 FYNNEI. This CDR3 is 12 amino acids long. DNA for the CDR3: TGTGCCAGCAGTGAGTGGGGCGGTGAAGCTTTCTTT. Amino acids: CASSEWGGEAFF.